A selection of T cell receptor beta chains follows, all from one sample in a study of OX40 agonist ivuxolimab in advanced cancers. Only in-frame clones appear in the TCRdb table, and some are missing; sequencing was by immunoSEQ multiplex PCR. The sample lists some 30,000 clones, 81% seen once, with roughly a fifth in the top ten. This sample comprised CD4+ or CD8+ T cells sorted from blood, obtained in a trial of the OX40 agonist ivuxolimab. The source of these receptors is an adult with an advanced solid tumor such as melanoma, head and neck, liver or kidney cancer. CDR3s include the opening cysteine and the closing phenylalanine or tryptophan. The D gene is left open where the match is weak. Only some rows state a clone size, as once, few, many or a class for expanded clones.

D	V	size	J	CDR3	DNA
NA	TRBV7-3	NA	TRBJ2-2	CASSLGTGNTGELFF	TGTGCCAGCAGCTTAGGGACCGGGAACACCGGGGAGCTGTTTTTT
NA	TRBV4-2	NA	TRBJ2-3	CASSQDMGLGRDTQYF	TGTGCCAGCAGCCAAGATATGGGACTTGGAAGAGATACGCAGTATTTT
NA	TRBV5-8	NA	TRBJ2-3	CASSSDFSDTQYF	TGTGCCAGCAGCTCGGACTTTTCAGATACGCAGTATTTT
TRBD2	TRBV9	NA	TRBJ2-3	CASSVYSGAYSTDTQYF	TGTGCCAGCAGCGTTTATAGCGGGGCCTATAGCACAGATACGCAGTATTTT
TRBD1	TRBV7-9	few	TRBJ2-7	CASSPEWDRPYEQYF	TGTGCCAGCAGCCCCGAGTGGGACAGGCCCTACGAGCAGTACTTC
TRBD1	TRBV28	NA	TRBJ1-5	CASRQGLGIQPQHF	TGTGCCAGCAGACAGGGGTTGGGCATCCAGCCCCAGCATTTT
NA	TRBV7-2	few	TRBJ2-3	CASRQNTDTQYF	TGTGCCAGCAGACAAAACACAGATACGCAGTATTTT
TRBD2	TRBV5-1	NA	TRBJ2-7	CASARTSGTYEQYF	TGCGCCAGCGCACGGACTAGCGGAACCTACGAGCAGTACTTC
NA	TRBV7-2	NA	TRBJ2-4	CASSPTTGSRNIQYF	TGTGCCAGCAGCCCGACGACAGGTAGCAGGAACATTCAGTACTTC
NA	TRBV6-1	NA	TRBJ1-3	CASRGQYSGNTIYF	TGTGCCAGCAGAGGACAGTATTCCGGAAACACCATATATTTT
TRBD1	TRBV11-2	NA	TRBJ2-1	CASSFRTGDEQFF	TGTGCCAGCAGCTTCCGGACAGGGGATGAGCAGTTCTTC
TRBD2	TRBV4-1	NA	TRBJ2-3	CASSPLAGLTDTQYF	TGCGCCAGCAGCCCACTAGCGGGTTTAACAGATACGCAGTATTTT
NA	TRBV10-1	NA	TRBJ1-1	CASSESGGIQAFF	TGCGCCAGCAGTGAGTCAGGGGGAATCCAAGCTTTCTTT